This is a list of T cell receptor beta chains from one sample in a study of graft-versus-host responses after intestinal transplantation. Assay used: immunoSEQ multiplex PCR; TCRdb lists only in-frame clones, some missing. This sample has under 45,000 clones, with over 85% found just once. The specimen was PBMCs, collected 267 days after transplant. These receptors all stem from a human patient who received an intestinal transplant, so some T cells may come from the graft donor. The CDR3 runs from the conserved cysteine through the conserved F or W. A D gene is named only where the DNA matches it firmly. A clone size is listed for some rows: how often the clone was seen (once, few, many), or a class if it is expanded.

V gene	D gene	J gene	clone size	CDR3 protein	CDR3 DNA
TRBV7-6	TRBD1	TRBJ2-4	.	CASSPGQGKNIQYF	TGTGCCAGCAGCCCGGGACAGGGGAAAAACATTCAGTACTTC
TRBV11-2	TRBD2	TRBJ2-3	once	CASSRLAGVGGTDTQYF	TGTGCCAGCAGCCGTCTAGCGGGGGTAGGGGGCACAGATACGCAGTATTTT
TRBV2	TRBD1	TRBJ2-7	.	CASSEEGTGNYEQYF	TGTGCCAGCAGTGAAGAAGGGACAGGGAACTACGAGCAGTACTTC
TRBV6-1	TRBD1	TRBJ2-7	.	CASSEESPGQGTYEQYF	TGTGCCAGCAGTGAAGAATCACCGGGACAGGGGACTTACGAGCAGTACTTC
TRBV30	.	TRBJ2-3	.	CAWSVQGVTDTQYF	TGTGCCTGGAGTGTACAAGGGGTAACAGATACGCAGTATTTT
TRBV12-5	.	TRBJ1-1	.	CASGLGQFAEAFF	TGTGCTAGTGGTTTGGGACAGTTCGCTGAAGCTTTCTTT
TRBV4-1	TRBD2	TRBJ2-5	.	CASSQDNLAGVYRETQYF	TGCGCCAGCAGCCAAGATAATCTAGCGGGGGTCTATCGGGAGACCCAGTACTTC
TRBV5-5	.	TRBJ2-5	.	CASSSTGSSEETQYF	TGTGCCAGCAGCTCTACTGGGTCCTCCGAAGAGACCCAGTACTTC
TRBV4-3	.	TRBJ1-5	.	CASSQGNRLNQPQHF	TGCGCCAGCAGCCAAGGGAACAGGCTCAATCAGCCCCAGCATTTT
TRBV10-3	.	TRBJ1-2	.	CAISDNYGYTF	TGTGCCATCAGTGACAACTATGGCTACACCTTC
TRBV11-3	.	TRBJ2-1	.	CASSFANEQFF	TGTGCCAGCAGCTTCGCCAATGAGCAGTTCTTC
TRBV29-1	.	TRBJ1-1	.	CSGHEQGVNTEAFF	TGCAGCGGGCACGAACAGGGCGTGAACACTGAAGCTTTCTTT
TRBV6-6	.	TRBJ2-5	.	CASSYSSAGETQYF	TGTGCCAGCAGTTACTCGTCAGCCGGCGAGACCCAGTACTTC
TRBV6-1	TRBD2	TRBJ2-3	.	CASGGGDTQYF	TGTGCCAGCGGGGGGGGAGATACGCAGTATTTT
TRBV19	TRBD2	TRBJ2-1	.	CASSSPASGGAVPNEQFF	TGTGCCAGTAGTAGCCCCGCTAGCGGGGGGGCTGTTCCCAATGAGCAGTTCTTC
TRBV7-2	.	TRBJ2-7	once	CASSPEATYEQYF	TGTGCCAGCAGCCCAGAGGCTACCTACGAGCAGTACTTC
TRBV2	.	TRBJ1-3	few	CASSEGGYSGNTIYF	TGTGCCAGCAGTGAGGGAGGTTACTCTGGAAACACCATATATTTT
TRBV6-5	.	TRBJ2-1	.	CASSPGLTKYNEQFF	TGTGCCAGCAGTCCTGGACTCACAAAGTACAATGAGCAGTTCTTC
TRBV7-6	TRBD1	TRBJ2-5	.	CASSTRQGIWETQYF	TGTGCCAGCAGCACCCGACAGGGTATCTGGGAGACCCAGTACTTC
TRBV19	TRBD2	TRBJ2-3	.	CASSRIGRDLNTDTQYF	TGTGCCAGTAGTAGAATAGGGAGGGACCTAAACACAGATACGCAGTATTTT
TRBV2	.	TRBJ2-7	.	CASSEAWETSYEQYF	TGTGCCAGCAGTGAAGCGTGGGAGACGAGCTACGAGCAGTACTTC
TRBV19	.	TRBJ2-1	.	CASSIGHGVANEQFF	TGTGCCAGTAGTATAGGACATGGGGTAGCCAATGAGCAGTTCTTC
TRBV4-1	.	TRBJ2-7	.	CASSRFSEGSNEQYF	TGCGCCAGCAGCCGATTTTCTGAAGGTTCCAACGAGCAGTACTTC
TRBV9	TRBD2	TRBJ2-5	.	CASSVVAGGLETQYF	TGTGCCAGCAGCGTAGTAGCGGGGGGGCTCGAGACCCAGTACTTC
TRBV5-3	.	TRBJ1-1	.	CASSLRQENTEAFF	TGTGCCAGCAGCTTACGACAGGAGAACACTGAAGCTTTCTTT
TRBV4-2	.	TRBJ1-6	.	CASSQEQGYSPLHF	TGTGCCAGCAGCCAAGAACAGGGATATTCACCCCTCCACTTT
TRBV7-9	.	TRBJ1-5	.	CASSLEGDQPQHF	TGTGCCAGCAGCTTAGAGGGGGACCAGCCCCAGCATTTT
TRBV13	TRBD1	TRBJ2-1	.	CASSLAPYEDRGNDEQFF	TGTGCCAGCAGCTTAGCTCCATACGAGGACAGGGGTAACGATGAGCAGTTCTTC
TRBV4-2	.	TRBJ1-1	.	CASSQESTILNTEAFF	TGTGCCAGCAGCCAAGAATCAACGATACTGAACACTGAAGCTTTCTTT
TRBV27	.	TRBJ2-2	.	CASAAPNTGELFF	TGTGCCAGCGCAGCCCCGAACACCGGGGAGCTGTTTTTT
TRBV2	.	TRBJ1-2	.	CASSEGDTRDGYGYTF	TGTGCCAGCAGTGAAGGGGACACACGAGATGGCTATGGCTACACCTTC
TRBV9	TRBD2	TRBJ2-2	few	CASSSRSGGATGELFF	TGTGCCAGCAGCTCCCGGAGCGGGGGGGCCACCGGGGAGCTGTTTTTT
TRBV2	.	TRBJ1-5	.	CASSGVVSNQPQHF	TGTGCCAGCAGTGGGGTAGTATCAAATCAGCCCCAGCATTTT
TRBV10-2	.	TRBJ2-7	.	CASSEVVMGGDEQYF	TGCGCCAGCAGTGAGGTAGTCATGGGGGGCGACGAGCAGTACTTC
TRBV6-6	TRBD1	TRBJ2-5	.	CASSYSPGTGGETQYF	TGTGCCAGCAGTTACTCTCCTGGGACAGGGGGGGAGACCCAGTACTTC
TRBV30	.	TRBJ2-7	.	CAWSADSYEQYF	TGTGCCTGGAGTGCGGACAGCTACGAGCAGTACTTC
TRBV19	.	TRBJ1-1	.	CASSFGENTEAFF	TGTGCCAGTAGTTTTGGGGAGAACACTGAAGCTTTCTTT
TRBV6-1	.	TRBJ2-7	.	CASSLPGEEGEQYF	TGTGCCAGCAGTTTACCAGGGGAGGAGGGCGAGCAGTACTTC
TRBV7-9	TRBD2	TRBJ2-5	.	CASSFGLAQETQYF	TGTGCCAGCAGCTTCGGACTAGCTCAAGAGACCCAGTACTTC
TRBV6-1	TRBD1	TRBJ1-1	.	CASRTDRDGRTEAFF	TGTGCCAGCAGGACGGACAGGGATGGGAGGACTGAAGCTTTCTTT
TRBV19	TRBD2	TRBJ2-3	.	CASSIGLGTSSTDTQYF	TGTGCCAGTAGTATCGGTCTGGGGACTAGCAGCACAGATACGCAGTATTTT